A single sample is the source of the 26 T cell receptor beta chains below, sequenced in a study of blood T cell repertoires in COVID-19. Libraries were prepared by immunoSEQ multiplex PCR; TCRdb keeps only in-frame clonotypes and omits some of them. Counted here are approximately 120,000 clones, 65% to 85% occurring once; the ten biggest clones make up over 5%. Sequencing was done on a sample of peripheral blood. All receptors come from an elderly man with active or convalescent COVID-19.

This clone is a singleton in its sample. This chain uses TRBV5-4 with TRBJ2-1; 11 positions agree with TRBD2. J was trimmed by 7 bases and V by 2 bases; bases with no gene match: 8. The CDR3 is 16 residues long. Germline lookup yields CDR1 SGHNT and CDR2 YYREEE (reference sequence). The CDR3 loop is CASSLLAGGPHNEQFF. The CDR3 DNA is TGTGCCAGCAGCTTATTAGCGGGGGGGCCTCATAATGAGCAGTTCTTC.

On this clone itself: One end of the junction varies from germline; a read error may be responsible. J is TRBJ2-1 and V is TRBV7-2; weak D call: TRBD1 (5 bases). CDR3 length equals 14 residues. The germline V gene has CDR1 SGHTA and CDR2 FQGNSA. The CDR3 DNA is TGTGCCAGCAGCTTAGTACGACAGCTCAATAAGCAGTTCTTC. Its protein is CASSLVRQLNKQFF.

This rearrangement joins TRBV15 to TRBJ2-3, with 7 nucleotides matching TRBD2. Losses at the gene ends were 2 bases for V and 5 bases for J; bases not matched to a gene: 4. The CDR3 consists of 14 residues. Germline V gene sequence: CDR1 LNHNV, CDR2 YYDKDF (reference sequence). The CDR3 protein is CATSRRGVVDTQYF. Written as DNA, the CDR3 is TGTGCCACCAGCAGACGGGGGGTGGTAGATACGCAGTATTTT. The full variable domain, with the rest looked up from reference TRBV15 and TRBJ2-3, is DAMVIQNPRYQVTQFGKPVTLSCSQTLNHNVMYWYQQKSSQAPKLLFHYYDKDFNNEADTPDNFQSRRPNTSFCFLDIRSPGLGDTAMYLCATSRRGVVDTQYFGPGTRLTVL.

The genes are TRBV9 and TRBJ2-2, with D tentatively TRBD2 (5 bases). Per germline, CDR1 SGDLS and CDR2 YYNGEE. The V end lost 4 bases, the J end lost 8 bases, and 12 bases lay between the germline ends. The CDR3 spans 13 residues. The CDR3 DNA reads as TGTGCCAGCAGCCCAAGGACTGGAGGGGAGCTGTTTTTT. Amino acid sequence: CASSPRTGGELFF.

This chain links TRBV5-1 with TRBJ2-1; 11 bases match TRBD1. Losses at the gene ends were 6 bases for V and 7 bases for J; bases not matched to a gene: 6. In germline, CDR1 is SGHRS, CDR2 YFSETQ. CDR3 length: 14 amino acids. The CDR3 nucleotides read TGCGCCAGCAACCTTGGGACAGGGGGAAATGAGCAGTTCTTC. It specifies CASNLGTGGNEQFF.

This clone turned up a few times. In DNA, the CDR3 is TGTGCCAGCAGCATTGGGGGGACCTATGGCTACACCTTC. Amino acid sequence: CASSIGGTYGYTF. J is TRBJ1-2 and V is TRBV7-8, with D tentatively TRBD1 (5 bases). Germline V gene lookup returns CDR1 SGHVS and CDR2 FQNEAQ. The CDR3 runs to 13 residues. V shed 5 bases and J shed 4 bases, with 11 bases lying between them.

This clone was counted only a few times. This chain links TRBV4-1 with TRBJ1-2; 8 nucleotides match TRBD1. V gave up 4 bases and J gave up 4 bases; unmatched junction bases: 8. CDR1 is MGHRA and CDR2 is YSYEKL in the germline V gene. This CDR3 region has 15 residues. This chain's CDR3 is CASSPGTGIFYGYTF. CDR3 bases: TGCGCCAGCAGCCCAGGGACAGGAATTTTCTATGGCTACACCTTC.

This clone appeared a single time. The CDR3 reads CATSREPAGNTGELFF. CDR3 in DNA: TGTGCCACCAGCAGAGAACCAGCGGGTAACACCGGGGAGCTGTTTTTT. The chain employs TRBV15 and TRBJ2-2; D might be TRBD2 (6 bases). The ends were cut back, 0 bases at V and 2 bases at J, with 10 bases in the middle. The germline V gene has CDR1 LNHNV and CDR2 YYDKDF (reference sequence). The CDR3 has 16 residues.

The chain carries TRBV6-5 and TRBJ1-2, with a weak D call TRBD1 (6 bases). The CDR3 covers 16 residues. V lost 4 bases, J lost 4 bases, and 19 bases lay in between. Germline CDR1 reads MNHEY; CDR2 reads SVGAGI. CDR3 sequence (DNA): TGTGCCAGCAGTTCCGCGGTGGGGGGGCGAGGCTATGGCTACACCTTC. Its translation: CASSSAVGGRGYGYTF.

The chain links TRBV27 to TRBJ2-2; 13 nucleotides align to TRBD2. Germline V gives CDR1 MNHEY, CDR2 SMNVEV (reference sequence). CDR3 length equals 17 residues. V dropped 5 bases and J dropped 7; count of bases not matched to a gene: 10. The CDR3 sequence is CASSRTSGGLPRGELFF. In DNA form, the CDR3 reads TGTGCCAGCAGTCGGACTAGCGGGGGTTTACCCCGCGGGGAGCTGTTTTTT.

V is TRBV28 and J is TRBJ2-3, with TRBD2 matching 9 bases. There are 15 residues in the CDR3. CDR1 and CDR2 (germline): MDHEN, SYDVKM. Trimming cost V 4 bases and J 4 bases; bases outside gene matches: 6. The CDR3 spells CASSSPGTSSDTQYF. The CDR3 DNA sequence: TGTGCCAGCAGTTCCCCCGGGACTAGCTCAGATACGCAGTATTTT.

The chain employs TRBV30 and TRBJ2-1; D might be TRBD1 (6 bases). Germline V CDR1 and CDR2: GTSNPN, SVGIG (reference sequence). The V gene lost 5 bases and the J gene lost 8 bases, with 16 bases spanning the gap. CDR3 size: 13 residues. In DNA, the CDR3 is TGTGCCTGGTACAGAGGGGGTACCCATGAGCAGTTCTTC. This translates into CAWYRGGTHEQFF.

The rearrangement links TRBV4-1 to TRBJ1-5; 8 nucleotides line up with TRBD1. Germline V lookup: CDR1 MGHRA, CDR2 YSYEKL. The CDR3 runs to 20 residues. Trimming took 0 bases from V and 4 from J; bases not matched to a gene: 17. The CDR3: CASSQDSGQGISIRNQPQHF. CDR3 sequence (DNA): TGCGCCAGCAGCCAAGATTCAGGACAGGGTATCTCTATAAGGAATCAGCCCCAGCATTTT.

This clone was seen a single time. The chain recombines TRBV2 with TRBJ1-4; 8 bases agree with TRBD1. CDR3 length: 13 residues. The germline CDR1 and CDR2 sequences are SNHLY and FYNNEI. V lost 3 bases to trimming and J lost 8 bases; unmatched junction nucleotides: 2. CDR3 bases: TGTGCCAGCAGTGACCGGGACAGGGAAAAACTGTTTTTT. Its protein is CASSDRDREKLFF. Variable domain in full (rest from reference TRBV2 and TRBJ1-4): EPEVTQTPSHQVTQMGQEVILRCVPISNHLYFYWYRQILGQKVEFLVSFYNNEISEKSEIFDDQFSVERPDGSNFTLKIRSTKLEDSAMYFCASSDRDREKLFFGSGTQLSVL.

The rearrangement links TRBV5-6 to TRBJ1-3; 7 bases map to TRBD1. This CDR3 has 14 residues. The germline V gene has CDR1 SGHDT and CDR2 YYEEEE. Germline trimming cut 5 bases from V and 0 bases from J; bases unmatched to any gene: 2. As DNA, the CDR3 is TGTGCCAGCAGAACAGGGGCCTCTGGAAACACCATATATTTT. Protein product: CASRTGASGNTIYF.

The rearrangement joins TRBV11-2 to TRBJ1-1; 7 positions agree with TRBD1. CDR3 size: 14 residues. The V gene's germline CDR1 is SGHAT and CDR2 FQNNGV. J gave up 5 bases and V 5 bases, and 8 bases lay outside the gene matches. CDR3 bases: TGTGCCAGCAGCAGTCTCAGGGGGATGACTGAAGCTTTCTTT. This encodes CASSSLRGMTEAFF.

The chain couples TRBV2 to TRBJ1-5; 10 bases are shared with TRBD1. Unmatched junction bases numbered 4, after V lost 6 bases and J lost 5 bases. The CDR3 contains 14 residues. The germline V gene encodes CDR1 SNHLY and CDR2 FYNNEI. The DNA of the CDR3 is TGTGCCAGCAGCTCGGGACAGGGGTATCAGCCCCAGCATTTT. It yields the protein CASSSGQGYQPQHF.

This clone was recorded a few times. CDR3 nucleotide sequence: TGCGCCAGCAGCCAAGGACTACAGTCGAACACTGAAGCTTTCTTT. Protein: CASSQGLQSNTEAFF. The rearrangement joins TRBV4-1 to TRBJ1-1; D gene uncertain. The CDR3 has 15 residues. Germline lookup yields CDR1 MGHRA and CDR2 YSYEKL. Trimming took 1 base from V and 1 from J, leaving 10 bases between them.

This clone was counted only a few times. The chain couples TRBV4-1 to TRBJ1-2; possible D gene TRBD1, 5 bases. Trimming removed 5 bases at V and 8 bases at J, with 12 bases between. The CDR3 sequence is 12 residues long. Germline V CDR1 and CDR2: MGHRA, YSYEKL. CDR3 sequence (DNA): TGCGCCAGCAGCGCTCCGGGGGTCGGCTACACCTTC. This gives the protein CASSAPGVGYTF.

The rearrangement joins TRBV6-5 to TRBJ2-3; 8 nucleotides agree with TRBD2. V shed 1 base, J shed 4 bases, and the junction held 7 bases outside the gene matches. Germline V gene sequence: CDR1 MNHEY, CDR2 SVGAGI. The CDR3 consists of 16 residues. This chain's CDR3 is CASSYLRGGPPDTQYF. Written as DNA, the CDR3 is TGTGCCAGCAGTTACTTACGGGGGGGCCCCCCAGATACGCAGTATTTT.

CDR3 sequence reads: CAIRFQQGDYGYTF. The DNA for the CDR3 is TGTGCCATACGATTTCAACAGGGTGACTATGGCTACACCTTC. The rearrangement links TRBV10-3 to TRBJ1-2, with D possibly matching TRBD1 (6 bases). This CDR3 has 14 residues. Germline CDR1 reads ENHRY; CDR2 reads SYGVKD. Trimming took off 9 bases at V and 3 bases at J, with 17 bases between the two ends.

CDR3 region: CASRTTGGENTIYF. The CDR3 nucleotides are TGTGCCAGTAGAACGACAGGGGGCGAAAACACCATATATTTT. The chain links TRBV19 to TRBJ1-3; 10 bases are shared with TRBD1. Germline-derived CDR1 and CDR2 are LNHDA and SQIVND (reference sequence). The CDR3 length is 14 residues. V shed 6 bases, J shed 6 bases, and the junction held 5 bases outside the gene matches.

The V and J genes are TRBV7-6 and TRBJ2-7; 15 bases are shared with TRBD2. With V trimmed by 5 bases and J by 9 bases, 8 bases remained unmatched. The CDR3 is 15 residues long. The germline V gene encodes CDR1 SGHVS and CDR2 FNYEAQ. The CDR3 region is CASSEGLAGGPAQYF. CDR3 bases: TGTGCCAGCAGCGAAGGACTAGCGGGGGGGCCAGCGCAGTACTTC.

This clone was observed once. The chain couples TRBV7-9 to TRBJ1-5; D is unresolved. This CDR3 has 12 residues. Germline V lookup: CDR1 SEHNR, CDR2 FQNEAQ (reference sequence). The V and J ends lost 3 bases and 5 bases respectively, with 5 bases between them. The CDR3 loop reads CASSFSDQPQHF. The CDR3 coding sequence is TGTGCCAGCAGCTTTTCAGATCAGCCCCAGCATTTT.

The V gene is TRBV10-3, the J gene TRBJ2-3; 9 bases map to TRBD2. The CDR3 has 15 amino acids. Germline-derived CDR1 and CDR2 are ENHRY and SYGVKD. Trimming at V came to 10 bases and at J to 0 bases, leaving 8 bases not matched to a gene. CDR3 coding DNA: TGTGCCACCGGCGGCGGGGGGGCTAGCACAGATACGCAGTATTTT. Amino acids: CATGGGGASTDTQYF.

V usage is TRBV19 and J usage is TRBJ1-5; perhaps TRBD1 as D (6 bases). The CDR3 spans 13 residues. Per germline, CDR1 LNHDA and CDR2 SQIVND (reference sequence). The V end was cut by 5 bases, the J end by 9 bases, with 14 bases between. The CDR3: CASSLGGLGPQHF. DNA for the CDR3: TGTGCCAGTAGTTTAGGGGGGCTAGGGCCCCAGCATTTT.